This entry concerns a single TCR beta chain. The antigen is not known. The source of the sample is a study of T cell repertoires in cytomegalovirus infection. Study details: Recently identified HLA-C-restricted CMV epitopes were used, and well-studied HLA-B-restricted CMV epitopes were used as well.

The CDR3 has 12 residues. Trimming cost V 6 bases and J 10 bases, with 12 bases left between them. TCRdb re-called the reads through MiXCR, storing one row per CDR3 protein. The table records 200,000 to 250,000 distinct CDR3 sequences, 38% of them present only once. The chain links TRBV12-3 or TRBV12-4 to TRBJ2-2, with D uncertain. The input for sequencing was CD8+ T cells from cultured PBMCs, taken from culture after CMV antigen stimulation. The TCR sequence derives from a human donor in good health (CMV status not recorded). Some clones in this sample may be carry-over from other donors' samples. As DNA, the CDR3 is TGTGCCAGCAGAGCTTCCGGGCCGGAGCTGTTTTTT. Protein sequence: CASRASGPELFF.